These T cell receptor beta chains were read from a single sample in a study of T-cell reconstitution after alpha-beta-depleted transplantation in children. TCRdb ran MiXCR on the PCR reads and lists one entry per CDR3 protein. This table holds 330,000 or so distinct CDR3 sequences, 6.5% to 9% found once. The input for sequencing was peripheral blood, taken 360 days after TCRalphabeta/CD19-depleted stem cell transplant. The receptors shown here come from a female patient under 10 years old who had a stem cell transplant for Fanconi anemia, so the T cells may come from the graft donor. Both conserved end residues are part of each CDR3. D genes are given only for firm matches. The size field is filled for only some rows; it gives once, few, many or a size class.

len: 15; v_gene: TRBV3-1; j_gene: TRBJ2-5; abundance: once; d_gene: TRBD2; CDR3nt: TGTGCCACCAGCCAAGGCGGACTAGCACAAGAGACCCAGTACTTC; CDR3aa: CATSQGGLAQETQYF
len: 13; v_gene: TRBV5-1; j_gene: TRBJ1-2; abundance: many; d_gene: NA; CDR3nt: TGCGCCAGCAGCTTGGACGGCAGCTCTGACTACACCTTC; CDR3aa: CASSLDGSSDYTF
len: 15; v_gene: TRBV30; j_gene: TRBJ2-1; abundance: few; d_gene: TRBD2; CDR3nt: TGTGCCTGGAGTGTACGCGGGGGGGCTTACAATGAGCAGTTCTTC; CDR3aa: CAWSVRGGAYNEQFF
len: 16; v_gene: TRBV3-1; j_gene: TRBJ2-3; abundance: NA; d_gene: NA; CDR3nt: TGTGCCAGCAGCCAAGTTGGGTGGGGGGCGGCAGATACGCAGTATTTT; CDR3aa: CASSQVGWGAADTQYF
len: 13; v_gene: TRBV2; j_gene: TRBJ1-4; abundance: NA; d_gene: NA; CDR3nt: TGTGCCAGTCAGGGGCCGAGGTATGAAAAACTGTTTTTT; CDR3aa: CASQGPRYEKLFF
len: 16; v_gene: TRBV20-1; j_gene: TRBJ1-5; abundance: many; d_gene: NA; CDR3nt: TGCAGTGCTTCTAGGGGCAGGAGAATGAGCAATCAGCCCCAGCATTTT; CDR3aa: CSASRGRRMSNQPQHF
len: 14; v_gene: TRBV5-6; j_gene: TRBJ2-1; abundance: many; d_gene: TRBD1; CDR3nt: TGTGCCAGCACCCTTGACAGGGTAAGCGATGAGCAGTTCTTC; CDR3aa: CASTLDRVSDEQFF
len: 11; v_gene: TRBV20-1; j_gene: TRBJ1-2; abundance: many; d_gene: NA; CDR3nt: TGCAGTGCTAGAGGAGGGAGAGGCTACACCTTC; CDR3aa: CSARGGRGYTF
len: 16; v_gene: TRBV5-1; j_gene: TRBJ2-2; abundance: many; d_gene: NA; CDR3nt: TGCGCCAGCAGCTTGGATCGGGGGAGGCACACCGGGGAGCTGTTTTTT; CDR3aa: CASSLDRGRHTGELFF
len: 15; v_gene: TRBV28; j_gene: TRBJ2-3; abundance: many; d_gene: TRBD2; CDR3nt: TGTGCCAGCACCCCTAGCGGGTACCGTACAGATACGCAGTATTTT; CDR3aa: CASTPSGYRTDTQYF
len: 15; v_gene: TRBV3-1; j_gene: TRBJ2-3; abundance: few; d_gene: NA; CDR3nt: TGTGCCAGCAGCCCAGCGCTGAGTGGCACAGATACGCAGTATTTT; CDR3aa: CASSPALSGTDTQYF
len: 13; v_gene: TRBV5-1; j_gene: TRBJ2-5; abundance: many; d_gene: NA; CDR3nt: TGCGCCAGCAGCACGGACTCATGGGAGACCCAGTACTTC; CDR3aa: CASSTDSWETQYF
len: 16; v_gene: TRBV5-5; j_gene: TRBJ2-3; abundance: many; d_gene: TRBD1; CDR3nt: TGTGCCAGCAGCTTTGGGGACAGGGGGCGCACAGATACGCAGTATTTT; CDR3aa: CASSFGDRGRTDTQYF
len: 13; v_gene: TRBV20-1; j_gene: TRBJ2-1; abundance: many; d_gene: NA; CDR3nt: TGCAGTGCTGTGGGCCCCTCCTACAATGAGCAGTTCTTC; CDR3aa: CSAVGPSYNEQFF
len: 13; v_gene: TRBV20-1; j_gene: TRBJ2-2; abundance: many; d_gene: NA; CDR3nt: TGCAGTGCCGGGCAGCCGAACACCGGGGAGCTGTTTTTT; CDR3aa: CSAGQPNTGELFF
len: 16; v_gene: TRBV4-2; j_gene: TRBJ1-1; abundance: few; d_gene: NA; CDR3nt: TGTGCCAGCAGCCAAGATGTCGGGGACCGACGCACTGAAGCTTTCTTT; CDR3aa: CASSQDVGDRRTEAFF
len: 14; v_gene: TRBV13; j_gene: TRBJ2-5; abundance: many; d_gene: NA; CDR3nt: TGTGCCAGCAGCTTAGGTCATTCCGGGGAGACCCAGTACTTC; CDR3aa: CASSLGHSGETQYF
len: 14; v_gene: TRBV5-1; j_gene: TRBJ2-7; abundance: many; d_gene: NA; CDR3nt: TGCGCCAGCAGCGCCGGGTGGAACAGCTACGAGCAGTACTTC; CDR3aa: CASSAGWNSYEQYF
len: 15; v_gene: TRBV18; j_gene: TRBJ2-5; abundance: few; d_gene: TRBD1; CDR3nt: TGTGCCAGCTCACCACCGTCAGGGGGCGGAGAGACCCAGTACTTC; CDR3aa: CASSPPSGGGETQYF
len: 16; v_gene: TRBV11-2; j_gene: TRBJ2-5; abundance: NA; d_gene: NA; CDR3nt: TGTGCCAGCAGCCTGGGCCAGGGGAGCGGGGAAGAGACCCAGTACTTC; CDR3aa: CASSLGQGSGEETQYF
len: 14; v_gene: TRBV28; j_gene: TRBJ2-1; abundance: many; d_gene: NA; CDR3nt: TGTGCCAGCACCGAAGGGGGGTGGAAGGATGAGCAGTTCTTC; CDR3aa: CASTEGGWKDEQFF
len: 16; v_gene: TRBV3-1; j_gene: TRBJ2-3; abundance: NA; d_gene: TRBD2; CDR3nt: TGTGCCAGCAGCTCGCGGCGGCGGGGGAGCACAGATACGCAGTATTTT; CDR3aa: CASSSRRRGSTDTQYF
len: 15; v_gene: TRBV20-1; j_gene: TRBJ2-7; abundance: many; d_gene: TRBD2; CDR3nt: TGCAGTGCTAGAGATCAAGCGGGGGGGCGATACGAGCAGTACTTC; CDR3aa: CSARDQAGGRYEQYF
len: 13; v_gene: TRBV5-1; j_gene: TRBJ2-5; abundance: many; d_gene: NA; CDR3nt: TGTGCCAGCAGCCGCCAGGGGGGAGAGACCCAGTACTTC; CDR3aa: CASSRQGGETQYF
len: 12; v_gene: TRBV5-1; j_gene: TRBJ1-1; abundance: many; d_gene: NA; CDR3nt: TGCGCCAGCAGCCTCAGTGGCACTGAAGCTTTCTTT; CDR3aa: CASSLSGTEAFF
len: 14; v_gene: TRBV14; j_gene: TRBJ1-1; abundance: many; d_gene: TRBD1; CDR3nt: TGTGCCAGCAGCCAGACAGGGGTGAACACTGAAGCTTTCTTT; CDR3aa: CASSQTGVNTEAFF
len: 18; v_gene: TRBV15; j_gene: TRBJ1-5; abundance: many; d_gene: NA; CDR3nt: TGTGCCACCAGCAGCGGTCTACAGGGCTTACTTTCCAATCAGCCCCAGCATTTT; CDR3aa: CATSSGLQGLLSNQPQHF
len: 13; v_gene: TRBV29-1; j_gene: TRBJ1-5; abundance: many; d_gene: TRBD1; CDR3nt: TGCAGCGTTGGCGGGACAGGGGATCAGCCCCAGCATTTT; CDR3aa: CSVGGTGDQPQHF
len: 19; v_gene: TRBV11-2; j_gene: TRBJ2-2; abundance: few; d_gene: TRBD2; CDR3nt: TGTGCCAGCAGCTCTACCCGACCACCTCCGGGGGGTCCCGGCGGGCAGCTGTTTTTT; CDR3aa: CASSSTRPPPGGPGGQLFF
len: 17; v_gene: TRBV5-6; j_gene: TRBJ2-5; abundance: NA; d_gene: TRBD1; CDR3nt: TGTGCCAGCAGCCGGAGGTCTGGGACAGGGTTCCAAGAGACCCAGTACTTC; CDR3aa: CASSRRSGTGFQETQYF
len: 15; v_gene: TRBV7-2; j_gene: TRBJ2-1; abundance: many; d_gene: TRBD2; CDR3nt: TGTGCCAGCAGCCGCGGACTAGTTCCGTACAATGAGCAGTTCTTC; CDR3aa: CASSRGLVPYNEQFF
len: 12; v_gene: TRBV4-3; j_gene: TRBJ2-1; abundance: many; d_gene: NA; CDR3nt: TGCGCCGAATGGGCGAGTTACAATGAGCAGTTCTTC; CDR3aa: CAEWASYNEQFF
len: 17; v_gene: TRBV28; j_gene: TRBJ2-3; abundance: few; d_gene: TRBD2; CDR3nt: TGTGCCAGCAGTTTCATAGCGGGACCCGGGAGCACAGATACGCAGTATTTT; CDR3aa: CASSFIAGPGSTDTQYF
len: 14; v_gene: TRBV6-4; j_gene: TRBJ2-1; abundance: few; d_gene: TRBD1; CDR3nt: TGTGCCAGCGGTTCGGGACAGGGGGTCGGGGAGCAGTTCTTC; CDR3aa: CASGSGQGVGEQFF
len: 14; v_gene: TRBV28; j_gene: TRBJ2-1; abundance: many; d_gene: NA; CDR3nt: TGTGCCAGCAGTTTAAAGTGGCTCCTCAATGAGCAGTTCTTC; CDR3aa: CASSLKWLLNEQFF
len: 15; v_gene: TRBV29-1; j_gene: TRBJ2-3; abundance: many; d_gene: NA; CDR3nt: TGCAGCGTTGGCGGGAAACTTGGGGTCACAGATACGCAGTATTTT; CDR3aa: CSVGGKLGVTDTQYF
len: 13; v_gene: TRBV20-1; j_gene: TRBJ1-1; abundance: NA; d_gene: TRBD1; CDR3nt: TGCAGTGCTATACCGGGACAGGGGGGTGAAGCTTTCTTT; CDR3aa: CSAIPGQGGEAFF
len: 14; v_gene: TRBV12-3/TRBV12-4; j_gene: TRBJ2-3; abundance: many; d_gene: NA; CDR3nt: TGTGCCAGCAGTCTTAGCGGGGACAGTGATACGCAGTATTTT; CDR3aa: CASSLSGDSDTQYF
len: 17; v_gene: TRBV13; j_gene: TRBJ2-2; abundance: few; d_gene: NA; CDR3nt: TGTGCCAGCAGCTTAGAGGGGCTAGCCGGTCTTGCCGGGGAGCTGTTTTTT; CDR3aa: CASSLEGLAGLAGELFF
len: 16; v_gene: TRBV7-3; j_gene: TRBJ2-1; abundance: NA; d_gene: TRBD2; CDR3nt: TGTGCCAGCAGCCCAGCCTGGGGGGGGGTAGGCAATGAGCAGTTCTTC; CDR3aa: CASSPAWGGVGNEQFF
len: 14; v_gene: TRBV29-1; j_gene: TRBJ1-5; abundance: many; d_gene: NA; CDR3nt: TGCAGCGTTGGGGGGGCACAGGGCAATCAGCCCCAGCATTTT; CDR3aa: CSVGGAQGNQPQHF
len: 11; v_gene: TRBV28; j_gene: TRBJ1-1; abundance: many; d_gene: NA; CDR3nt: TGTGCCAGCACTCGTCGGTCTGAAGCTTTCTTT; CDR3aa: CASTRRSEAFF
len: 16; v_gene: TRBV12-3/TRBV12-4; j_gene: TRBJ1-5; abundance: NA; d_gene: TRBD1; CDR3nt: TGTGCCAGCAGTCGCGGGACAGGGGGCGTGGGGGAGCCCCAGCATTTT; CDR3aa: CASSRGTGGVGEPQHF
len: 15; v_gene: TRBV18; j_gene: TRBJ1-1; abundance: few; d_gene: NA; CDR3nt: TGTGCCAGCTCACCACAGGGGCGGATGGGAACTGAAGCTTTCTTT; CDR3aa: CASSPQGRMGTEAFF
len: 15; v_gene: TRBV5-1; j_gene: TRBJ2-7; abundance: few; d_gene: NA; CDR3nt: TGCGCCAGCAGCTTGGCCGTGGGGGCCCCCTACGAGCAGTACTTC; CDR3aa: CASSLAVGAPYEQYF
len: 14; v_gene: TRBV20-1; j_gene: TRBJ2-5; abundance: few; d_gene: TRBD2; CDR3nt: TGCAGTGCTATGGGGACTAGCGGCCAAGAGACCCAGTACTTC; CDR3aa: CSAMGTSGQETQYF
len: 15; v_gene: TRBV24-1; j_gene: TRBJ2-3; abundance: NA; d_gene: TRBD1; CDR3nt: TGTGCCACCAGTGATTTGAGGGGGCAATCAGATACGCAGTATTTT; CDR3aa: CATSDLRGQSDTQYF
len: 13; v_gene: TRBV20-1; j_gene: TRBJ1-3; abundance: few; d_gene: NA; CDR3nt: TGCAGTGCCCCTGCTGGACCTGGAAACACCATATATTTT; CDR3aa: CSAPAGPGNTIYF
len: 15; v_gene: TRBV11-2; j_gene: TRBJ2-7; abundance: NA; d_gene: TRBD2; CDR3nt: TGTGCCAGCAGCTTAGGACTAGCGGGGAACTACGAGCAGTACTTC; CDR3aa: CASSLGLAGNYEQYF
len: 15; v_gene: TRBV29-1; j_gene: TRBJ2-2; abundance: many; d_gene: NA; CDR3nt: TGCAGCGTCCGAAGACAGGGAGGGAACACCGGGGAGCTGTTTTTT; CDR3aa: CSVRRQGGNTGELFF
len: 18; v_gene: TRBV4-1; j_gene: TRBJ2-7; abundance: many; d_gene: NA; CDR3nt: TGCGCCAGCAGCCAAGTGAGACAGGCCCCCGACCTCTCCTACGAGCAGTACTTC; CDR3aa: CASSQVRQAPDLSYEQYF
len: 15; v_gene: TRBV18; j_gene: TRBJ1-5; abundance: NA; d_gene: TRBD1; CDR3nt: TGTGCCAGCTCAGGACAGGGGTTTAACAATCAGCCCCAGCATTTT; CDR3aa: CASSGQGFNNQPQHF
len: 16; v_gene: TRBV20-1; j_gene: TRBJ2-3; abundance: NA; d_gene: NA; CDR3nt: TGCAGTGCTAGAGATAATCTGGCGGGGTCCATGGATACGCAGTATTTT; CDR3aa: CSARDNLAGSMDTQYF
len: 16; v_gene: TRBV20-1; j_gene: TRBJ2-1; abundance: many; d_gene: TRBD2; CDR3nt: TGCAGTGCTCCAAGACTAGCGGGAGTCCGGGTCAATGAGCAGTTCTTC; CDR3aa: CSAPRLAGVRVNEQFF
len: 11; v_gene: TRBV4-1; j_gene: TRBJ2-1; abundance: many; d_gene: NA; CDR3nt: TGCGCCAGCAGCCAAGATAATGAGCAGTTCTTC; CDR3aa: CASSQDNEQFF
len: 13; v_gene: TRBV5-1; j_gene: TRBJ2-7; abundance: many; d_gene: TRBD1; CDR3nt: TGCGCCAGCCCGACAGGGGGCATAAACGAGCAGTACTTC; CDR3aa: CASPTGGINEQYF
len: 14; v_gene: TRBV5-1; j_gene: TRBJ2-2; abundance: many; d_gene: NA; CDR3nt: TGCGCCAGCAGAGACATTCCGAACACCGGGGAGCTGTTTTTT; CDR3aa: CASRDIPNTGELFF
len: 14; v_gene: TRBV27; j_gene: TRBJ1-2; abundance: many; d_gene: NA; CDR3nt: TGTGCCAGCAGTTTAAACCCGGTCCCTCATGGCTACACCTTC; CDR3aa: CASSLNPVPHGYTF
len: 15; v_gene: TRBV28; j_gene: TRBJ2-1; abundance: once; d_gene: NA; CDR3nt: TGTGCCAGCAGGCTCAGACTAGGAGGGGACAATGAGCAGTTCTTC; CDR3aa: CASRLRLGGDNEQFF